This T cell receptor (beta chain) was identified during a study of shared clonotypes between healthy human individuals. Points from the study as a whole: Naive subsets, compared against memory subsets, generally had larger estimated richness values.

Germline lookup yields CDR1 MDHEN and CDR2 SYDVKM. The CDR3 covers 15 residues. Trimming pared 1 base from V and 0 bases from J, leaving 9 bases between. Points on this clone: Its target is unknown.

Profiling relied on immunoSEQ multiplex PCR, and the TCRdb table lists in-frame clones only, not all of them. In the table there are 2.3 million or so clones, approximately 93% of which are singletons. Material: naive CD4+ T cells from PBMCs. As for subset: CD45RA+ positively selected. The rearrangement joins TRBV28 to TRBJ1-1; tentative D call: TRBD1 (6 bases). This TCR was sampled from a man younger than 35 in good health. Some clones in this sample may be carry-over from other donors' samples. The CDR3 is CASSLFTGMNTEAFF. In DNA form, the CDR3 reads TGTGCCAGCAGTTTATTCACAGGGATGAACACTGAAGCTTTCTTT.